These 15 T cell receptor beta chains came from one sample sequenced in a study of breast tumors, draining lymph nodes, adjacent tissues. Samples came from axillary lymph nodes draining the breast cancer. Via MiXCR, TCRdb re-called the multiplex PCR reads, giving one row per CDR3 protein. The sample includes around 130,000 distinct CDR3 sequences, 15% to 20% of them seen just once. Material: axillary lymph node tissue. The receptors here all came from a female donor with breast cancer. Some clones in this sample may be carry-over from other donors' samples.

This clonotype has at least ten counts. The chain combines TRBV5-8 with TRBJ2-3; 10 bases map to TRBD1. Germline CDR1 reads SGHTS; CDR2 reads YDEGEE. The CDR3 runs 15 residues. Trimming removed 0 bases from V and 6 bases from J; junction bases left unmatched: 4. The CDR3, as DNA: TGTGCCAGCAGCTTGGGGGACAGGGGCATGGATACGCAGTATTTT. It is translated as CASSLGDRGMDTQYF.

The chain combines TRBV7-6 with TRBJ1-1; no firm D call. Germline V gene sequence: CDR1 SGHVS, CDR2 FNYEAQ. The CDR3 has 13 residues. V was pared by 4 bases and J by 3 bases, with 9 bases between. The chain's CDR3 is CASSSKSDTEAFF. The CDR3 nucleotides read TGTGCCAGCAGCTCCAAATCTGACACTGAAGCTTTCTTT.

The chain links TRBV30 to TRBJ2-3, with TRBD1 matching 7 bases. Germline CDR1 is GTSNPN and CDR2 is SVGIG (reference sequence). CDR3 length equals 16 residues. Losses at the gene ends were 3 bases for V and 2 bases for J; bases not matched to a gene: 11. This CDR3 reads CAWSADRVPFTDTQYF. The DNA of the CDR3 is TGTGCCTGGAGCGCCGACAGGGTCCCTTTCACAGATACGCAGTATTTT.

The chain uses TRBV4-1 and TRBJ2-2; D may be TRBD1 (6 bases). V dropped 2 bases and J dropped 1 base, with 11 bases sitting between them. This CDR3 comprises 16 residues. Germline V gives CDR1 MGHRA, CDR2 YSYEKL. CDR3 bases: TGCGCCAGCAGCCAAATGACAGGTCAGAACACCGGGGAGCTGTTTTTT. Translating it yields CASSQMTGQNTGELFF.

This clonotype was seen ten or more times. This chain connects TRBV7-3 to TRBJ2-1; D not resolved. V was clipped by 1 base and J by 4 bases, with 14 bases between them. The CDR3 covers 16 residues. In germline, CDR1 is SGHTA, CDR2 FQGTGA. CDR3 sequence (DNA): TGTGCCAGCAGCTTAAAATTTGTGGGGTTGTACAATGAGCAGTTCTTC. Protein sequence: CASSLKFVGLYNEQFF.

The sample holds many counts of this clonotype. The J gene is TRBJ2-5, the V gene TRBV11-2; 8 bases match TRBD2. The CDR3 contains 14 residues. The V gene's germline CDR1 is SGHAT and CDR2 FQNNGV. V dropped 5 bases and J dropped 5; count of bases not matched to a gene: 7. The CDR3 loop is CASSPRTSSETQYF. CDR3 nucleotides: TGTGCCAGCAGCCCCAGGACTAGCTCGGAGACCCAGTACTTC.

On this clonotype: With a much larger clone just one base away, this may be a read error. The V and J genes are TRBV3-1 and TRBJ1-2, with no clear D. Germline CDR1 and CDR2: LGHDT and YNNKEL (reference sequence). This CDR3 comprises 13 residues. The CDR3 DNA follows: TGTGCCAGCAGCCGAAGGCCGAACTATGGCCACACCTTC. This sequence encodes CASSRRPNYGHTF. The whole variable domain, filled in from reference TRBV3-1 and TRBJ1-2, reads DTAVSQTPKYLVTQMGNDKSIKCEQNLGHDTMYWYKQDSKKFLKIMFSYNNKELIINETVPNRFSPKSPDKAHLNLHINSLELGDSAVYFCASSRRPNYGHTFGSGTRLTVV.

In this sample, this clonotype turned up many times. The rearrangement uses TRBV18 and TRBJ1-2; D call uncertain. The germline gives CDR1 KGHSH, CDR2 LQKENI. The germline V and J ends were trimmed by 0 bases and 5 bases, with 7 bases remaining between them. This CDR3 has 13 amino acids. Here the CDR3 DNA reads TGTGCCAGCTCACCACCGGGAGTATATGGCTACACCTTC. This codes for CASSPPGVYGYTF.

The CDR3 region has the DNA TGCAGTGCTAGAGGACGACAGGTGTGCAATCAGCCCCAGCATTTT. It is translated as CSARGRQVCNQPQHF. The chain has TRBV20-1 and TRBJ1-5; tentatively, D is TRBD1 (6 bases). Trimming removed 1 base from V and 2 bases from J, with 12 bases in between. Germline assignment: CDR1 DFQATT and CDR2 SNEGSKA (reference sequence). The CDR3 sequence is 15 residues long.

This clonotype was recorded many times. The genes are TRBV10-3 and TRBJ2-2; D might be TRBD1 or TRBD2, each matching 5 bases. The CDR3 consists of 13 residues. The germline V gene encodes CDR1 ENHRY and CDR2 SYGVKD. The V and J ends lost 2 bases and 7 bases respectively, with 8 bases between them. The CDR3 coding sequence is TGTGCCATCAGTGAGGGGACGGACGGGGAGCTGTTTTTT. Residues: CAISEGTDGELFF.

In its sample, this clonotype was seen many times. V gene TRBV7-9 combines with J gene TRBJ2-1; D is unclear. Trimming took off 3 bases at V and 0 bases at J, with 6 bases between the two ends. The CDR3 runs to 14 residues. CDR1 is SEHNR and CDR2 is FQNEAQ in the germline V gene (reference sequence). CDR3 in DNA: TGTGCCAGCAGCTTGAGTAGCTCCTACAATGAGCAGTTCTTC. Translating gives CASSLSSSYNEQFF.

Remarks on this clonotype: This may be a read error: a much more frequent sequence differs by one nucleotide. The chain employs TRBV28 and TRBJ2-5; no firm D call. Germline values: CDR1 MDHEN, CDR2 SYDVKM. The CDR3 spans 13 residues. The V end was cut by 5 bases, the J end by 5 bases, with 12 bases between. The CDR3 nucleotides are TGTGCCAGCAGTCAAAACCTTCGGGAGACCCAGTACTTC. Translating gives CASSQNLRETQYF.

Points on this clonotype: The DNA is omitted, as the CDR3 cannot be located on it reliably, and the CDR3 follows TCRdb's listing. The chain has TRBV5-6 and TRBJ2-7; the table's TRBD2 call for D was not verified on the DNA. The germline CDR1 and CDR2 sequences are SGHDT and YYEEEE. The CDR3 is 18 amino acids long, termini counted. CDR3 protein: CASSFYICSASQGYEQYF.

Ten or more counts support this clonotype. The genes are TRBV5-1 and TRBJ2-7; 12 bases are a match to TRBD2. Unmatched junction bases numbered 6, after V lost 5 bases and J lost 3 bases. The CDR3 consists of 15 residues. Germline loops: CDR1 SGHRS, CDR2 YFSETQ. The CDR3 is CASSMLAGGVYEQYF. CDR3 coding DNA: TGCGCCAGCAGTATGCTAGCGGGGGGGGTCTACGAGCAGTACTTC.

At least ten counts were recorded for this clonotype. The chain employs TRBV7-3 and TRBJ2-1; 10 bases line up with TRBD2. CDR3 length: 15 amino acids. Germline values: CDR1 SGHTA, CDR2 FQGTGA. Germline trimming cut 2 bases from V and 7 bases from J; bases unmatched to any gene: 5. The CDR3 DNA reads TGTGCCAGCAGCTTAGAAAGCGGGGGGGCAAATGAGCAGTTCTTC. Its translation is CASSLESGGANEQFF.